This T cell receptor beta chain derives from a study of T cell responses to AZD1222 COVID-19 vaccine. Study outcomes and limitations: Just a handful of AZD1222 recipients tested seropositive at baseline. Spike-specific TCR breadth and depth were elevated following two AZD1222 doses. CD4 TCRs associated with vaccination spanned spike, dominating at 160-218 and 743-854. Clonal diversity was possibly underestimated, and the donors were mostly white British, with more females.

Data came from immunoSEQ multiplex PCR; TCRdb stores just in-frame clones and leaves some out. The sample has 140,000 or so clones, about 89% seen once. To note about this clone: Its matching antigen is unknown.

Trimming removed 2 bases at V and 8 bases at J, with 12 bases between. Looked up from germline, CDR1 is MDHEN and CDR2 is SYDVKM. This CDR3 is 14 amino acids long. The TCR was taken from an adult who received the MenACWY meningococcal vaccine as a control. The sample was peripheral blood, taken 28 days after the second dose of the MenACWY control vaccine. The rearrangement joins TRBV28 to TRBJ1-4; perhaps TRBD1 as D (6 bases). The CDR3 nucleotides read TGTGCCAGCAGTTTAGGGGGACAACAAGAAAAACTGTTTTTT. Its translation is CASSLGGQQEKLFF. The variable domain in full, completed from reference TRBV28 and TRBJ1-4, reads DVKVTQSSRYLVKRTGEKVFLECVQDMDHENMFWYRQDPGLGLRLIYFSYDVKMKEKGDIPEGYSVSREKKERFSLILESASTNQTSMYLCASSLGGQQEKLFFGSGTQLSVL.